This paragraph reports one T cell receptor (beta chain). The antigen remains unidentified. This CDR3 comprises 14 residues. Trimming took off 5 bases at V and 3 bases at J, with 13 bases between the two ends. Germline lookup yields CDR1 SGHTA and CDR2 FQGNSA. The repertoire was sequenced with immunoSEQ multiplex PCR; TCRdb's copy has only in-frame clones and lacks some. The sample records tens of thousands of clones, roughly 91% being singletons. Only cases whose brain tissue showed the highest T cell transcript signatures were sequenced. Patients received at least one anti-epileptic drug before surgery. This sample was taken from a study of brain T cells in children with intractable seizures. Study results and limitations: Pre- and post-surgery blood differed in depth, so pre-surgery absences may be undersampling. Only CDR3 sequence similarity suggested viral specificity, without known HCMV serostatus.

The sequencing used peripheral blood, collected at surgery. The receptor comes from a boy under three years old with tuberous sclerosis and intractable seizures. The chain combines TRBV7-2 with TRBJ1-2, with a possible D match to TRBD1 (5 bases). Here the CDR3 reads CASSPSGRYYGYTF. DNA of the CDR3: TGTGCCAGCAGCCCCTCGGGACGGTACTATGGCTACACCTTC.